This T cell receptor beta chain was profiled in a study of T cell responses to AZD1222 COVID-19 vaccine. In the study overall: Second doses were pooled across both intervals (about 4 or about 12 weeks).

General study findings and limits: Targeting of unmutated variant regions was reportedly seen in nearly half of spike-specific TCRs.

About this clone: Its antigen remains unidentified.

Profiled with immunoSEQ multiplex PCR; TCRdb holds only in-frame clones, not every one. Of more than 95,000 clones listed, roughly 91% were seen once; the top ten hold under 8.5%. The germline V gene has CDR1 SGHTA and CDR2 FQGTGA. V lost 5 bases and J 5 bases, leaving 13 bases between the germline ends. The CDR3 spans 13 residues. The receptor was isolated from an adult in good health. The chain couples TRBV7-3 to TRBJ2-7; D possibly corresponds to TRBD2 (5 bases). The material sequenced was peripheral blood, taken on day 0 of AZD1222 vaccination. This CDR3 is CASSTYVGNEQYF. CDR3 DNA sequence: TGTGCCAGCAGCACCTACGTCGGGAACGAGCAGTACTTC.